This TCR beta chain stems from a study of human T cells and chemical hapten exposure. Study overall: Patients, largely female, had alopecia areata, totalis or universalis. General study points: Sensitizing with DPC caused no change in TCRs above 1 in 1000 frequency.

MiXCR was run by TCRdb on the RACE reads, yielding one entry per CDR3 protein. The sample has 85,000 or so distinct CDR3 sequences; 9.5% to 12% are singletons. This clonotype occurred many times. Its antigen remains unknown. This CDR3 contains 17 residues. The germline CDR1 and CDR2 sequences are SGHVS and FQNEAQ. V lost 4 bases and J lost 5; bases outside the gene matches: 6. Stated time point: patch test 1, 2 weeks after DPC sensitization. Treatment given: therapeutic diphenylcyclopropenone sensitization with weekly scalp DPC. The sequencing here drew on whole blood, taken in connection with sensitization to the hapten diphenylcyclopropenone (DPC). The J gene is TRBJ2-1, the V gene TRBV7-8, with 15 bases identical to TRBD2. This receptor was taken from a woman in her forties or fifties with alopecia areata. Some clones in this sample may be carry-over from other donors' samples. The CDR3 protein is CASSSGLAGGFDNEQFF. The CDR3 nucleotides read TGTGCCAGCAGCTCGGGACTAGCGGGAGGATTTGACAATGAGCAGTTCTTC.